The sequence of this TCR beta chain was determined in a study of T cell responses to AZD1222 COVID-19 vaccine listed by TCRdb under 2021. Concerning the study at large: TCR sequencing covered approximately 230 trial participants: approximately 200 given two doses of AZD1222 and approximately 26 given two doses of MenACWY control vaccine. Enrollment into the trials was organized by age into subgroups of 18-55, 56-69 and 70-plus years, and those subgroups contained roughly 150, 30 and 60 TCR-sequenced participants, respectively. Summary of the overall study and its limitations: Because no day 14 peak-response samples were available, repertoires were characterized only after the peak T cell response. The vaccine-associated CD4 TCRs covered the entire spike protein, and the dominant responses fell in regions 160-218 and 743-854. Only 5 to 7 AZD1222 recipients were SARS-CoV-2 seropositive at baseline, limiting conclusions about previously exposed vaccinees. Participants were mostly white British and included more females than males, and it was suggested by the authors that clonal diversity may have been underestimated. A significant rise in spike-specific TCR breadth and depth was observed after two AZD1222 doses relative to day 0 and relative to MenACWY recipients. The 56-69-year group was small, and its depth increase did not reach significance, likely because of low power. Epitopes outside the regions mutated in the B.1.351 and B.1.1.7 variants were reportedly recognized by nearly half of the unique spike-specific TCRs.

About this clone: Its antigen is unknown. No base-level quality is on record; no much larger clone is a single base apart.

The CDR3 regions of human TCRbeta chains were analyzed by immunosequencing. Regarding the original processing steps: Repertoire TCRs were checked for matches against a reference library of SARS-CoV-2-specific TCRs that had been generated using the MIRA antigen-specificity platform. Breadth was defined as the fraction of unique TCRs that were SARS-CoV-2-associated, and depth was defined as the fraction of total T cells that were SARS-CoV-2-associated. Using the MIRA data, each spike-specific TCR was mapped to the spike region that the TCR reacts to and placed in a CD4 or CD8 class. Log10-transformed breadth and depth values were compared by one-way ANOVA with Sidak's multiple comparisons tests. TCRdb's version of the immuneACCESS table is confined to in-frame rearrangements and falls short of the full clone set. An unresolved V gene accounts for under half of the shortfall where checked; the remainder is of unknown origin. D and trimming come from the DNA, and the V and J calls and clone size come from that table. This sample lists about 110,000 clones; approximately 94% were detected once. The ten largest account for roughly 3.1% of the sample.

Taken with the paper, the label for time point translates to: about 28 days (+/-7) after the second vaccine dose. AZD1222 recipients with second doses at about 4 weeks or about 12 weeks were pooled, because spike-specific TCR depth and breadth did not differ between schedules. Vaccinee samples came from UK trials COV001 and COV002, including a single-blind randomized controlled phase 2/3 trial of AZD1222 (ChAdOx1 nCoV-19) in healthy adults. For TCRbeta chain sequencing, PBMC samples were collected from trial participants at day 0 and at day 28 after the second dose. CDR3 length: 14 amino acids, cysteine to phenylalanine. Kept here is only the CDR3 DNA, which spans 42 bases and is read in frame from base 1. CDR1 and CDR2 were assigned from the germline V gene (reference sequence) as LNHDA and SQIVND. For this chain, trimming is 7 bases at the V end and 4 bases at the J end, and the number of junction bases without a gene match is 8.

The chain is made from TRBV19 and TRBJ1-1; 8 nucleotides in the junction match TRBD1. The sample consisted of peripheral blood, taken 28 days after the second AZD1222 dose. The receptor was derived from an adult who received the AZD1222 COVID-19 vaccine. This receptor carries the CDR3 CASKSRGLGTEAFF. The base sequence is TGTGCCAGTAAGTCCAGGGGGCTAGGCACTGAAGCTTTCTTT.